Following are 12 T cell receptor beta chains from one sample sequenced in a study of blood T cell repertoires in COVID-19. The table came from immunoSEQ multiplex PCR; TCRdb's copy has only in-frame clones and leaves some out. The sample holds approximately 170,000 clones; about 88% are singletons and the top ten take about 9.4%. The specimen sequenced was PBMCs or T cells enriched from blood (not recorded which). The receptors derive from a young woman who had recovered from COVID-19.

The CDR3 nucleotides read TGTGCCAGCAGCTCAAGGCCGGGACTGAACTATGGCTACACCTTC. Translated, it gives CASSSRPGLNYGYTF. This chain connects TRBV13 to TRBJ1-2; weak D call: TRBD1 (5 bases). Germline V CDR1 and CDR2: PRHDT, FYEKMQ (reference sequence). This CDR3 has 15 amino acids. With 4 bases removed from V and 2 bases from J, the gap between germline ends came to 14 bases.

V usage is TRBV25-1 and J usage is TRBJ1-1; 9 positions match TRBD1. This CDR3 has 10 amino acids. With 10 bases clipped from V and 10 bases from J, the junction kept 4 bases outside the gene matches. CDR1 is MGHDK, CDR2 SYGVNS, per germline. The CDR3: CATRQGGAFF. DNA for the CDR3: TGTGCCACGCGACAGGGGGGAGCTTTCTTT.

The chain joins TRBV3-1 (or the pseudogene TRBV3-2) to TRBJ1-2, with D unresolved. Trimming removed 2 bases from V and 7 bases from J, with 11 bases in between. Per germline, CDR1 LGHDT and CDR2 YNNKEL (reference sequence). The CDR3 loop spans 13 amino acids. CDR3 bases: TGTGCCAGCAGCCAAAATCGTCGGGGTGGCTACACCTTC. Its protein is CASSQNRRGGYTF.

The J gene is TRBJ2-5, the V gene TRBV28, with a possible D match to TRBD2 (5 bases). The CDR3 has 14 residues. Deletions cut 3 bases from V and 5 bases from J, with 13 bases between. Germline values: CDR1 MDHEN, CDR2 SYDVKM. CDR3 nucleotide sequence: TGTGCCAGCAGTTTTACCGGGATTGGGGAGACCCAGTACTTC. This translates into CASSFTGIGETQYF.

The rearrangement uses TRBV4-3 and TRBJ2-7; D is undetermined. This CDR3 is 14 amino acids long. From germline, CDR1 is LGHNA and CDR2 YSLEER. V was shortened by 0 bases and J by 6 bases, with 12 bases between the two germline ends. The CDR3 DNA follows: TGCGCCAGCAGCCAAGATTTCTCGCGTGGCGAGCAGTACTTC. This translates into CASSQDFSRGEQYF.

The gene calls are TRBV4-1 and TRBJ2-7; the match to TRBD1 covers 8 bases. The germline CDR1 and CDR2 sequences are MGHRA and YSYEKL. V lost 3 bases, J lost 0 bases, and 7 bases stayed unmatched. This CDR3 has 16 amino acids. This CDR3 reads CASSQRTGSSSYEQYF. The CDR3 DNA follows: TGCGCCAGCAGCCAGAGGACAGGGTCTAGCTCCTACGAGCAGTACTTC.

V and J are TRBV20-1 and TRBJ1-3, with D unresolved. Trimming removed 3 bases at V and 9 bases at J, with 9 bases between. This CDR3 spans 11 amino acids. The germline V gene encodes CDR1 DFQATT and CDR2 SNEGSKA (reference sequence). The CDR3 coding sequence is TGCAGTGCTAGGGCCGTCAGCACCATATATTTT. Amino acid sequence: CSARAVSTIYF.

The CDR3 sequence is CASKEIGTPRTDTQYF. CDR3 nucleotides: TGTGCCAGCAAAGAGATCGGGACACCTCGCACAGATACGCAGTATTTT. The chain joins TRBV25-1 to TRBJ2-3; possible D gene TRBD1, 6 bases. From germline, CDR1 is MGHDK and CDR2 SYGVNS. With 7 bases removed from V and 1 base from J, the gap between germline ends came to 18 bases. This CDR3 spans 16 amino acids.

The V gene is TRBV28, the J gene TRBJ2-5; D ambiguous. Germline-derived CDR1 and CDR2 are MDHEN and SYDVKM. The V gene lost 5 bases and the J gene lost 5 bases, with 21 bases spanning the gap. This CDR3 has 16 residues. DNA of the CDR3: TGTGCCAGCAGTCCTATCATTAACCGGCCGGAGGAGACCCAGTACTTC. This sequence encodes CASSPIINRPEETQYF.

This sequence joins TRBV7-8 and TRBJ1-5; D might be TRBD1 (5 bases). This CDR3 region has 16 residues. Germline V gene data show CDR1 as SGHVS and CDR2 as FQNEAQ. V dropped 1 base and J dropped 0 bases, with 10 bases sitting between them. The CDR3, as DNA: TGTGCCAGCAGCTTAGGGGGGGTGACTAGCAATCAGCCCCAGCATTTT. It encodes CASSLGGVTSNQPQHF. Looking up the rest from reference TRBV7-8 and TRBJ1-5 gives the full variable domain: GAGVSQSPRYKVAKRGQDVALRCDPISGHVSLFWYQQALGQGPEFLTYFQNEAQLDKSGLPSDRFFAERPEGSVSTLKIQRTQQEDSAVYLCASSLGGVTSNQPQHFGDGTRLSIL.

The V call is TRBV10-1, the J call TRBJ2-1; 8 bases line up with TRBD2. V shed 4 bases and J 0 bases; nucleotides not matched to a gene: 5. Germline V gives CDR1 WNHNN, CDR2 SYGVQD (reference sequence). The CDR3 runs 16 residues. The CDR3 here is CASSGSGVSSYNEQFF. In nucleotides, the CDR3 is TGCGCCAGCAGTGGTAGCGGGGTGAGCTCCTACAATGAGCAGTTCTTC.

CDR3 residues: CATSDLSGGEQYF. The CDR3 DNA reads as TGTGCCACCAGTGATTTGAGCGGGGGCGAGCAGTACTTC. J is TRBJ2-7 and V is TRBV24-1; 8 positions agree with TRBD2. Germline V gene sequence: CDR1 KGHDR, CDR2 SFDVKD. V lost 0 bases to trimming and J lost 6 bases; unmatched junction nucleotides: 0. This CDR3 comprises 13 residues.